This TCR beta chain was recovered during a study of blood T cell repertoires in COVID-19. With 8 bases removed from V and 13 bases from J, the gap between germline ends came to 17 bases. Per the germline V gene, CDR1 is SNHLY and CDR2 is FYNNEI. The CDR3 runs to 12 residues. TCRdb's table, derived via immunoSEQ multiplex PCR, lists solely in-frame clones and lacks some. The sample holds approximately 220,000 clones; 87% are singletons and the top ten take roughly 6.4%. The sequence was obtained from a man aged 60-69 years who had recovered from COVID-19. The V gene is TRBV2, the J gene TRBJ1-4; D ambiguous. Material for sequencing was peripheral blood. The CDR3 coding sequence is TGTGCCAGCTCAATATTGACCCAGCGACTGTTTTTT. This codes for CASSILTQRLFF. The full variable domain, completed using reference TRBV2 and TRBJ1-4, is EPEVTQTPSHQVTQMGQEVILRCVPISNHLYFYWYRQILGQKVEFLVSFYNNEISEKSEIFDDQFSVERPDGSNFTLKIRSTKLEDSAMYFCASSILTQRLFFGSGTQLSVL.